These T cell receptor beta chains were read from a single sample in a study of shared clonotypes between healthy human individuals. Profiled with immunoSEQ multiplex PCR; TCRdb holds only in-frame clones, not every one. Among over a million clones, about 84% were seen once, and the ten largest hold roughly 0.56%. Material: memory CD4+ T cells from PBMCs. The receptor set was obtained from a man aged 18-30 years in good health. Some clones in this sample may be carry-over from other donors' samples. Each CDR3 is given with its conserved first and last residue. Fields, in order: D gene, V gene, clone size, J gene, CDR3 DNA, CDR3 protein. D genes are given only for firm matches. Rows may omit the clone size; those that give it use once, few, many or a size class.

-	TRBV7-8	-	TRBJ1-1	TGTGCCAGCAGCTCTAGGGGGGGTCGAGCTCAAGCTGAAGCTTTCTTT	CASSSRGGRAQAEAFF
-	TRBV25-1	-	TRBJ2-2	TGTGCCAGCAGTGCTAGCGAGAACACCGGGGAGCTGTTTTTT	CASSASENTGELFF
-	TRBV19	once	TRBJ2-7	TGTGCCAGTAGTAGCAGGGGGACTAGACCCTACGAGCAGTACTTC	CASSSRGTRPYEQYF
TRBD1	TRBV19	-	TRBJ1-5	TGTGCCAGTAGACGGGACAGGGGAGTTTTGAGCAATCAGCCCCAGCATTTT	CASRRDRGVLSNQPQHF
-	TRBV28	once	TRBJ1-2	TGTGCCAGCGTCTCCTCCGTCAACTATGGCTACACCTTC	CASVSSVNYGYTF
TRBD1	TRBV5-6	few	TRBJ2-6	TGTGCCAGCACCGCGGGACAGGGGTTTACTGGGGCCAACGTCCTGACTTTC	CASTAGQGFTGANVLTF
TRBD1	TRBV9	-	TRBJ2-7	TGTGCCAGCAGCGTAGCGGGGACAGGGGCCTACGAGCAGTACTTC	CASSVAGTGAYEQYF
TRBD2	TRBV5-1	once	TRBJ2-2	TGCGCCAGCAGCCGACTAGCGGGAGGCCTGGGCGGGGAGCTGTTTTTT	CASSRLAGGLGGELFF
-	TRBV28	few	TRBJ1-5	TGTGCCAGCAGGACCTCTAATCAGCCCCAGCATTTT	CASRTSNQPQHF
-	TRBV5-1	-	TRBJ2-7	TGCGCCAGCAGCTCTTCGACAGCTACCTACGAGCAGTACTTC	CASSSSTATYEQYF
-	TRBV6-5	-	TRBJ1-2	TGTGCCAGCAGTTATGCGGGAGTCTATGGCTACACCTTC	CASSYAGVYGYTF
TRBD2	TRBV2	-	TRBJ2-1	TGTGCCAGCAGGGAGCGGGAGAAGCGGAATGAGCAGTTCTTC	CASREREKRNEQFF
TRBD2	TRBV29-1	-	TRBJ2-3	TGCAGCGGGGGAGGGTTCACAGATACGCAGTATTTT	CSGGGFTDTQYF
TRBD2	TRBV7-9	once	TRBJ2-7	TGTGCCAGCAGCTTGGATTTTGGGTCGGCGGGAGGTTGGTACGAGCAGTACTTC	CASSLDFGSAGGWYEQYF
-	TRBV9	-	TRBJ1-2	TGTGCCAGCAGCACCCACCCCGGCTATGGCTACACCTTC	CASSTHPGYGYTF
-	TRBV6-1	-	TRBJ1-1	TGTGCCAGCAGTGAAGGACTAATCAGTGGAGCCTCCACTGAAGCTTTCTTT	CASSEGLISGASTEAFF
-	TRBV7-2	-	TRBJ2-6	TGTGCCAGCACCCCTTGGGGGAGAGATGGGGCCAACGTCCTGACTTTC	CASTPWGRDGANVLTF
-	TRBV6-5	-	TRBJ2-1	TGTGCCAGCACCCAGGGGTATTCCTACAATGAGCAGTTCTTC	CASTQGYSYNEQFF
-	TRBV6-6	-	TRBJ2-3	TGTGCCAGCAGTTACTCTGACAGAGAACCCACAGATACGCAGTATTTT	CASSYSDREPTDTQYF
TRBD1	TRBV7-8	few	TRBJ2-7	TGTGCCAGCAGCTTCCGGGACAGGGCCCTATACGAGCAGTACTTC	CASSFRDRALYEQYF
TRBD2	TRBV9	-	TRBJ2-2	TGTGCCAGCAGCCCTGGACTAGCGGGAGGTAACACCGGGGAGCTGTTTTTT	CASSPGLAGGNTGELFF
-	TRBV5-1	-	TRBJ2-3	TGCGCCAGCAAGGAAGGCACAGATACGCAGTATTTT	CASKEGTDTQYF
-	TRBV7-9	-	TRBJ2-1	TGTGCCCGGACAGACTCCTACAATGAGCAGTTCTTC	CARTDSYNEQFF
TRBD2	TRBV7-3	-	TRBJ2-3	TGTGCCAGCAGCTTAGGACTAGCAGACACAGATACGCAGTATTTT	CASSLGLADTDTQYF
-	TRBV28	-	TRBJ2-7	TGTGCCAGCAGCCCCGTCGTCTCCTACGAGCAGTACTTC	CASSPVVSYEQYF
-	TRBV28	few	TRBJ2-4	TGTGCCAGCAGAAGTGGGCGTACAGCGCTAGCCAAAAACATTCAGTACTTC	CASRSGRTALAKNIQYF
-	TRBV6-1	-	TRBJ1-5	TGTGCCAGCAGTGAAATGTCGGTTTATAGCAATCAGCCCCAGCATTTT	CASSEMSVYSNQPQHF
-	TRBV4-1	-	TRBJ2-2	TGCGCCAGCAGCCAAGGCCCCTGGGGAAACACCGGGGAGCTGTTTTTT	CASSQGPWGNTGELFF
-	TRBV2	-	TRBJ2-5	TGTGCCAGCGGTTCAGCCCAAGAGACCCAGTACTTC	CASGSAQETQYF
TRBD1	TRBV7-2	-	TRBJ2-7	TGTGCCAGCAGCCAAGGACAGGGCTCCTACGAGCAGTACTTC	CASSQGQGSYEQYF
TRBD1	TRBV5-4	-	TRBJ2-7	TGTGCCAGCAGCCTTCCCGGACAGGGCAACTACGAGCAGTACTTC	CASSLPGQGNYEQYF
TRBD2	TRBV7-9	-	TRBJ2-7	TGTGCCAGCAGCCGTATAGCGGGATTCTCCTCCGAGCAGTACTTC	CASSRIAGFSSEQYF
-	TRBV28	-	TRBJ2-2	TGTGCCAGCAGTTTTAGCTCGGGGTTGGCCGGGGAGCTGTTTTTT	CASSFSSGLAGELFF
-	TRBV9	few	TRBJ1-3	TGTGCCAGCAGCGCTAGCCTATACTCTGGAAACACCATATATTTT	CASSASLYSGNTIYF
TRBD1	TRBV7-9	once	TRBJ2-7	TGTGCCAGCTCATCCCGGGGACAGAGCTCCTACGAGCAGTACTTC	CASSSRGQSSYEQYF
TRBD1	TRBV5-1	many	TRBJ2-1	TGCGCCAGCAGCTACAGGGGTGGGGACAATGAGCAGTTCTTC	CASSYRGGDNEQFF
TRBD1	TRBV6-5	-	TRBJ2-7	TGTGCCAGCAAAGACGACAGGGGGCAGCACGAGCAGTACTTC	CASKDDRGQHEQYF
TRBD1	TRBV6-5	-	TRBJ1-2	TGTGCCAGCAGTCTGGACAGGGGCGGTGGCTACACCTTC	CASSLDRGGGYTF
-	TRBV5-4	-	TRBJ1-1	TGTGCCAGCAGCAGGGGACAGAACACTGAAGCTTTCTTT	CASSRGQNTEAFF
-	TRBV27	-	TRBJ1-2	TGTGCCAGCAGTTTATCTGGGTCGGCTACAACCTACACCTTC	CASSLSGSATTYTF
-	TRBV2	-	TRBJ1-5	TGTGCCAGCAGTGGGGCAGGAGATCACAATCAGCCCCAGCATTTT	CASSGAGDHNQPQHF
-	TRBV7-9	few	TRBJ1-1	TGTGCCAGCAGCTTGAACACTGAAGCTTTCTTT	CASSLNTEAFF
-	TRBV29-1	few	TRBJ2-5	TGCAGCGTTGCTGCTGTACAAGAGACCCAGTACTTC	CSVAAVQETQYF
TRBD1	TRBV6-1	-	TRBJ1-5	TGTGCCAGCAGTGGATACAGGGGATGGAGCAATCAGCCCCAGCATTTT	CASSGYRGWSNQPQHF
-	TRBV4-1	-	TRBJ2-6	TGCGCCAGCAGCCAATCTCCGGGACACGACTCCTCTGGGGCCAACGTCCTGACTTTC	CASSQSPGHDSSGANVLTF
-	TRBV5-6	-	TRBJ1-5	TGTGCCAGCAGCGGCGGACCAAATCAGCCCCAGCATTTT	CASSGGPNQPQHF
-	TRBV9	-	TRBJ2-1	TGTGCCAGCAGCGTAGAAGGGAATAAACCGTTCTTC	CASSVEGNKPFF
-	TRBV2	-	TRBJ2-3	TGTGCCGTAGGGACTCTTCCCACAGATACGCAGTATTTT	CAVGTLPTDTQYF
-	TRBV7-2	-	TRBJ1-4	TGTGCCAGCAGCTTAGTGGCAGGCCGCGAAGGACTGTTTTTT	CASSLVAGREGLFF
-	TRBV30	-	TRBJ1-1	TGTGCCTGGAGTGGGGGGACCTGGGGCACTGAAGCTTTCTTT	CAWSGGTWGTEAFF
TRBD1	TRBV19	-	TRBJ2-7	TGTGCCAGTAGTGCCAGACAGGGGGCCTACGAGCAGTACTTC	CASSARQGAYEQYF
-	TRBV11-3	few	TRBJ2-3	TGTGCCAGCAGCTTGGGCCCCCCACAGCCCTGGGGGGCAGATACGCAGTATTTT	CASSLGPPQPWGADTQYF
TRBD2	TRBV2	-	TRBJ2-7	TGTGCCGCCGGGGGACTAGCGGGAGTTTGGGACTACGAGCAGTACTTC	CAAGGLAGVWDYEQYF
-	TRBV4-2	-	TRBJ2-2	TGTGCCAGCAGCCAAGATAGAGGGGGGGACACCGGGGAGCTGTTTTTT	CASSQDRGGDTGELFF
-	TRBV5-5	once	TRBJ1-2	TGTGCCAGCAGCTTGGGGGACCGTTCCAAAGGGAATGGCTACACCTTC	CASSLGDRSKGNGYTF
-	TRBV29-1	-	TRBJ1-1	TGCAGCGTGGAACGGGAGACTGAAGCTTTCTTT	CSVERETEAFF
-	TRBV29-1	few	TRBJ2-5	TGCAGCGTGAGACAGGCCCGCTGGGAGACCCAGTACTTC	CSVRQARWETQYF
-	TRBV30	many	TRBJ1-1	TGTGCCTGGAGTGTATCCAGGAGCGAAGCTTTCTTT	CAWSVSRSEAFF